This T cell receptor (beta chain) came from a study of T cell responses to AZD1222 COVID-19 vaccine. Of note for this clone: As yet, its antigen is unknown.

The CDR3 spans 16 residues. Between the trimmed V and J ends, which lost 4 bases and 6 bases, there was a span of 19 bases. The germline gives CDR1 SGHTA, CDR2 FQGNSA. Study outcomes and limitations: A rise in Spike-specific TCR breadth and depth followed two AZD1222 doses. In all cases, repertoires were sampled only after the peak T cell response. CD4 TCRs associated with vaccination spanned spike, dominating at 160-218 and 743-854. There were mostly white British donors and more females than males, and clonal diversity was possibly underestimated.

This table comes from immunoSEQ multiplex PCR, and its TCRdb copy is limited to in-frame clones, with some not included. Of approximately 160,000 clones in the sample, around 90% were seen once. This receptor was taken from an adult in good health. The chain combines TRBV7-2 with TRBJ1-5; D possibly corresponds to TRBD1 (6 bases). The sample was peripheral blood, taken on day 0 of AZD1222 vaccination. The CDR3 DNA is TGTGCCAGCAGCTCCGAAGGGACATCCGGAATTCAGCCCCAGCATTTT. Encoded protein: CASSSEGTSGIQPQHF.